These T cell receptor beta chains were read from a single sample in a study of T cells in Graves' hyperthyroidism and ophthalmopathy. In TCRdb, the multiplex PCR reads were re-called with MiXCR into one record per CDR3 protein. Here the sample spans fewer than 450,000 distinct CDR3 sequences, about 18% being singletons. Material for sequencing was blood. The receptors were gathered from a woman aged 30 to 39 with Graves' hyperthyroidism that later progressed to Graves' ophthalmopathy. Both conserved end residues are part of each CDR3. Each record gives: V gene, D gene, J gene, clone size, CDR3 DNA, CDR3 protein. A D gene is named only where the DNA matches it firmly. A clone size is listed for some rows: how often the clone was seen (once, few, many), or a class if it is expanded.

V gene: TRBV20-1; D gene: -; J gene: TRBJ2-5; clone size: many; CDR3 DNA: TGCAGTGCTAGGCAAACTCGGGGCAGCCAAGAGACCCAGTACTTC; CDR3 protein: CSARQTRGSQETQYF
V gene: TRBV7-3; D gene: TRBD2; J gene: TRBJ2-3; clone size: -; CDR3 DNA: TGTGCCAGCAGTTCCCTAGCGGGAGGGTTCACAGATACGCAGTATTTT; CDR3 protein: CASSSLAGGFTDTQYF
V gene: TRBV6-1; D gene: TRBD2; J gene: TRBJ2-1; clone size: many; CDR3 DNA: TGTGCCAGCAGTGTCACTAGCGGGATCCATGAGCAGTTCTTC; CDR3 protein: CASSVTSGIHEQFF
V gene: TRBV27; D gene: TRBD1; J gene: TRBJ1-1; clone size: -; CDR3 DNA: TGTGCCAGCAGTTTAGGGACAGGGGGCGCGATGGGCACTGAAGCTTTCTTT; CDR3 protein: CASSLGTGGAMGTEAFF
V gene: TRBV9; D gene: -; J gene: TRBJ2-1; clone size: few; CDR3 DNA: TGTGCCAGCAGCGTAGGTGTTAGTGAGCAGTTCTTC; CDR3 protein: CASSVGVSEQFF
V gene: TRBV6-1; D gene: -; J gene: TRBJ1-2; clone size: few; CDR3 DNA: TGTGCCAGCAGTTCAGGGAAGACTGGGGTCCCCTATGGCTACACCTTC; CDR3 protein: CASSSGKTGVPYGYTF
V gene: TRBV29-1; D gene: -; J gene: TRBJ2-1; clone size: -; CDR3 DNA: TGCAGCGTTGACGGGGTTCCGAACAATGAGCAGTTCTTC; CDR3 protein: CSVDGVPNNEQFF
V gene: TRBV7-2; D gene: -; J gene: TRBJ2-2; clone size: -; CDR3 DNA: TGTGCCAGCAGCTTACGAATCGGGGAGCTGTTTTTT; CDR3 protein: CASSLRIGELFF
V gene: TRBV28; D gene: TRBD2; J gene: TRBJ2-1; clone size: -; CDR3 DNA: TGTGCCAGCAGTTTCGGTTCTAGCGGGGAGAGCTCCTACAATGAGCAGTTCTTC; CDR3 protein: CASSFGSSGESSYNEQFF
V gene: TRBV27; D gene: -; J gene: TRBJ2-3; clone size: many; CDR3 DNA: TGTGCCAGCAGTTTATCGGGGGTCGATACGCAGTATTTT; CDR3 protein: CASSLSGVDTQYF
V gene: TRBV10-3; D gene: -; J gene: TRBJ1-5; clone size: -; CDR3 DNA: TGTGCCATCAGGGCGGGTACCAATCAGCCCCAGCATTTT; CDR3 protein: CAIRAGTNQPQHF
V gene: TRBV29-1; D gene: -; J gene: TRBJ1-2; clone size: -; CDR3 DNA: TGCAGCGGCCGGGACACTCAAGGCTACACCTTC; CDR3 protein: CSGRDTQGYTF
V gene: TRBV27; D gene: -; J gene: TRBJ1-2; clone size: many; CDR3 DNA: TGTGCCAGCAGCCCAGGGTGGGGTGACATCTATGGCTACACCTTC; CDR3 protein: CASSPGWGDIYGYTF
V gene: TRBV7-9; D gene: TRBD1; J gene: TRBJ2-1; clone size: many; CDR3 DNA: TGTGCCAGCAGAACAGGGGACGGCTCCTACAATGAGCAGTTCTTC; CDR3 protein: CASRTGDGSYNEQFF
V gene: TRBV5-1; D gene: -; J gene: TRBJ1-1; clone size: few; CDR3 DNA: TGCGCCAGCAGCCGCCGCGGGGGCTCTGAAGCTTTCTTT; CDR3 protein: CASSRRGGSEAFF
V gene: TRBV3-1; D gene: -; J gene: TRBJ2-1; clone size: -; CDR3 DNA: TGTGCCAGCAGCCATCAGGGGAGCTCCTACAATGAGCAGTTCTTC; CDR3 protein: CASSHQGSSYNEQFF
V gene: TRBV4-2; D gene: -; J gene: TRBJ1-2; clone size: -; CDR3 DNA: TGTGCCAGCAGCCAAGAGTTGGACTCCTACTATGGCTACACCTTC; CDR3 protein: CASSQELDSYYGYTF
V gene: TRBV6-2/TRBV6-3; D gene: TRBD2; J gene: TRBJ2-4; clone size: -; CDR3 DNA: TGTGCCAGCGCACTAGCGGATGTAGCCAAAAACATTCAGTACTTC; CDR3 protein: CASALADVAKNIQYF
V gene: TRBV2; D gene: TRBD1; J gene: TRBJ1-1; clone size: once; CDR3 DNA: TGTGCCAGCAGAGTTCAGGGGGCGAGCACTGAAGCTTTCTTT; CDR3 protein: CASRVQGASTEAFF
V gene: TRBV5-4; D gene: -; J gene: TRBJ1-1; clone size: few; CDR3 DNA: TGTGCCAGCAGCTTTAAGGGCGGAGGCACTGAAGCTTTCTTT; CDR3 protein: CASSFKGGGTEAFF
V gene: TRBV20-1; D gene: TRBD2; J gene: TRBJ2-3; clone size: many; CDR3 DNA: TGCAGTGCCCGGGATCTAGCGGTATTCACAGATACGCAGTATTTT; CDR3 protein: CSARDLAVFTDTQYF
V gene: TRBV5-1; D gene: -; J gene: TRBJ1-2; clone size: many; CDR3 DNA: TGCGCCAGCAGCTTGGAGGACGTCAGGAGTACCTTTGATGCTGGCTACACCTTC; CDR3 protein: CASSLEDVRSTFDAGYTF
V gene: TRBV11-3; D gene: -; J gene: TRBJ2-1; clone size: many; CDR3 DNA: TGTGCCAGCAGCTTAGTTTCCAATGAGCAGTTCTTC; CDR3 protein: CASSLVSNEQFF
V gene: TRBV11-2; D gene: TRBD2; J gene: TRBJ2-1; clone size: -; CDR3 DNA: TGTGCCAGCAGCTTCGCATGGCGGGAGGGCCACAATGAGCAGTTCTTC; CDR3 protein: CASSFAWREGHNEQFF